Listed below are T cell receptor beta chains from one sample, sequenced in a study of control samples from healthy donors and cancer patients. Clones were sequenced by immunoSEQ multiplex PCR, and TCRdb holds only the in-frame ones, with some missing. Among 400,000 to 500,000 clones listed, around nine tenths were seen once. Sequencing was done on a sample of PBMCs. These receptors all stem from a man aged 40-50 years with head and neck cancer. Both conserved end residues are part of each CDR3. A D gene is named only where the DNA matches it firmly. Clone sizes are given selectively: once, few, many, or a class where the clone is expanded.

abundance,d_gene,v_gene,len,j_gene,CDR3aa,CDR3nt
NA,NA,TRBV7-9,12,TRBJ2-7,CASSRDRNEQYF,TGTGCCAGCAGCAGAGACAGAAACGAGCAGTACTTC
NA,NA,TRBV6-5,14,TRBJ2-2,CASRLTGGTGELFF,TGTGCCAGCAGGTTGACAGGAGGCACCGGGGAGCTGTTTTTT
once,NA,TRBV19,15,TRBJ2-7,CASTPRLTASYEQYF,TGTGCCAGTACCCCACGGCTAACAGCCTCCTACGAGCAGTACTTC
NA,NA,TRBV29-1,15,TRBJ2-1,CSVFTRARGANEQFF,TGCAGCGTTTTCACCCGCGCTAGGGGGGCCAATGAGCAGTTCTTC
NA,NA,TRBV5-1,15,TRBJ2-5,CASSFLLAGGETQYF,TGCGCCAGCAGCTTTCTTTTGGCAGGGGGGGAGACCCAGTACTTC
NA,NA,TRBV6-5,14,TRBJ1-1,CASLSGGWGTEAFF,TGTGCCAGCTTATCCGGGGGTTGGGGCACTGAAGCTTTCTTT
NA,TRBD2,TRBV6-6,16,TRBJ2-1,CASSYSGGRGYNEQFF,TGTGCCAGCAGTTATAGTGGCGGGAGAGGCTACAATGAGCAGTTCTTC
NA,NA,TRBV7-2,16,TRBJ2-5,CASSLGARGPEETQYF,TGTGCCAGCAGTTTGGGGGCTAGGGGCCCAGAAGAGACCCAGTACTTC
once,NA,TRBV5-1,16,TRBJ2-5,CASSLSYSIYQETQYF,TGCGCCAGCAGCTTGAGCTACTCGATTTACCAAGAGACCCAGTACTTC
NA,NA,TRBV4-1,16,TRBJ2-1,CASSQVSGGDYNEQFF,TGCGCCAGCAGCCAAGTGAGCGGAGGGGACTACAATGAGCAGTTCTTC
NA,TRBD1,TRBV25-1,13,TRBJ1-5,CASRGQGNQPQHF,TGTGCCAGCAGGGGACAGGGGAATCAGCCCCAGCATTTT
NA,TRBD1,TRBV6-5,15,TRBJ1-4,CASWTGGVNNEKLFF,TGTGCCAGTTGGACAGGGGGCGTTAATAATGAAAAACTGTTTTTT
NA,TRBD2,TRBV27,17,TRBJ2-5,CASSPHFKGGREETQYF,TGTGCCAGCAGTCCCCATTTCAAGGGCGGGAGAGAAGAGACCCAGTACTTC
NA,NA,TRBV2,15,TRBJ1-3,CASSRAGNSGNTIYF,TGTGCCAGCAGTCGCGCAGGGAACTCTGGAAACACCATATATTTT
NA,NA,TRBV7-2,15,TRBJ1-1,CASSFRTSRVTEAFF,TGTGCCAGCAGCTTTAGAACGTCCCGGGTTACTGAAGCTTTCTTT
NA,NA,TRBV19,14,TRBJ1-3,CASRSVGAGNTIYF,TGTGCCAGTAGGAGCGTAGGGGCTGGAAACACCATATATTTT
NA,NA,TRBV6-1,17,TRBJ2-5,CASSEKGTSVNEETQYF,TGTGCCAGCAGTGAAAAGGGGACATCGGTGAATGAGGAGACCCAGTACTTC
NA,NA,TRBV24-1,15,TRBJ1-5,CATSSRSNSNQPQHF,TGTGCCACCAGTTCCCGGTCAAATAGCAATCAGCCCCAGCATTTT
NA,NA,TRBV7-2,13,TRBJ2-7,CASSPIPPYEQYF,TGTGCCAGCAGCCCGATTCCCCCCTACGAGCAGTACTTC
NA,NA,TRBV2,13,TRBJ2-7,CASSVLYYHEQYF,TGTGCCAGCAGTGTTTTATACTACCACGAGCAGTACTTC
NA,NA,TRBV5-3,15,TRBJ1-2,CARSLAAGPYVGYTF,TGTGCCAGAAGCTTGGCAGCGGGACCCTATGTGGGCTACACCTTC
NA,NA,TRBV12-3/TRBV12-4,13,TRBJ2-3,CASVRGYTDTQYF,TGTGCCAGCGTAAGGGGGTACACAGATACGCAGTATTTT
once,NA,TRBV1,15,TRBJ1-5,CTSSQVFLRNQPQHF,TGCACCAGCAGCCAAGTTTTCCTGAGGAATCAGCCCCAGCATTTT
NA,NA,TRBV19,15,TRBJ2-5,CASSIAGQTQETQYF,TGTGCCAGTAGTATTGCCGGACAGACCCAAGAGACCCAGTACTTC
NA,NA,TRBV28,16,TRBJ2-4,CASFARGGLGKNIQYF,TGTGCCAGCTTCGCTCGGGGAGGACTGGGCAAAAACATTCAGTACTTC
NA,NA,TRBV11-2,12,TRBJ2-1,CASGKQGQSAFF,TGTGCCAGCGGCAAACAGGGTCAATCAGCGTTCTTC
NA,TRBD1,TRBV16,15,TRBJ1-4,CASSQSGDSFEKLFF,TGTGCCAGCAGCCAATCGGGGGACAGTTTTGAAAAACTGTTTTTT
NA,NA,TRBV6-4,16,TRBJ1-3,CASSVPQVLSGNTIYF,TGTGCCAGCAGTGTCCCCCAGGTCCTCTCTGGAAACACCATATATTTT
NA,NA,TRBV19,14,TRBJ1-1,CASSPERTNTEAFF,TGTGCCAGCTCCCCTGAACGGACGAACACTGAAGCTTTCTTT
NA,NA,TRBV5-1,14,TRBJ2-5,CASSLVGGAETQYF,TGCGCCAGCAGCTTGGTTGGGGGAGCAGAGACCCAGTACTTC
NA,NA,TRBV5-1,15,TRBJ2-7,CASSLSLERGFGQYF,TGCGCCAGCAGCTTGTCCCTCGAGAGGGGTTTTGGGCAGTACTTC
NA,NA,TRBV6-5,12,TRBJ1-1,CASTPRGAEAFF,TGTGCCAGCACCCCTCGGGGGGCTGAAGCTTTCTTT
NA,TRBD1,TRBV28,17,TRBJ1-1,CASTHGRGGMLNTEAFF,TGTGCCAGCACCCACGGCAGGGGGGGGATGTTGAACACTGAAGCTTTCTTT
NA,NA,TRBV5-4,15,TRBJ1-3,CASGSSPVSGNTIYF,TGTGCCAGCGGAAGCTCCCCGGTCTCTGGAAACACCATATATTTT
NA,NA,TRBV28,12,TRBJ1-2,CASWGVGYGYTF,TGTGCCAGCTGGGGGGTTGGCTATGGCTACACCTTC
NA,NA,TRBV12-3/TRBV12-4,11,TRBJ1-1,CASSQQDRAFF,TGTGCCAGCAGTCAACAGGACCGAGCTTTCTTT
once,TRBD2,TRBV23-1,14,TRBJ2-2,CASTQSGGGRGAVF,TGCGCCAGCACCCAATCCGGGGGGGGCCGGGGAGCTGTTTTT
NA,NA,TRBV28,15,TRBJ2-3,CASSIEASGTDTQYF,TGTGCCAGCAGTATCGAAGCTAGCGGCACAGATACGCAGTATTTT
once,TRBD2,TRBV11-2,18,TRBJ2-1,CASSLPDGGGGSENEQFF,TGTGCCAGCAGCCTACCGGATGGCGGCGGGGGGTCTGAAAATGAGCAGTTCTTC